This T cell receptor beta chain originates from a study of T cell changes during pregnancy in multiple sclerosis. Produced via immunoSEQ multiplex PCR; TCRdb's table is partial and in-frame only. This table has tens of thousands of clones, about nine tenths appearing once. The V gene's germline CDR1 is SGHRS and CDR2 YFSETQ. The V gene lost 0 bases and the J gene lost 0 bases, with 13 bases spanning the gap. The CDR3 length is 16 residues. The receptor was derived from a female donor with multiple sclerosis, enrolled in a pregnancy study. This material consisted of CD4+ T cells from peripheral blood mononuclear cells, taken in the second trimester of pregnancy. V usage is TRBV5-1 and J usage is TRBJ2-7; D is possibly TRBD2 (6 bases). The CDR3 protein is CASSLGATGGSYEQYF. The DNA for the CDR3 is TGCGCCAGCAGCTTGGGCGCTACCGGGGGCTCCTACGAGCAGTACTTC.